Listed here is a single T cell receptor (beta chain). Its antigen is not identified. TCRdb ran MiXCR on the 5' RACE reads and lists one entry per CDR3 protein. The repertoire holds roughly 290,000 distinct CDR3 sequences, with about 8.3% as singletons. This sample is drawn from a study of identical twins. Whole-study results and caveats: Cross-sectional statistical analysis was relied on for the conclusions, without the same donors being followed.

Trimming shortened V by 6 bases and J by 1 base, and 10 bases separated the two germline ends. This CDR3 has 15 residues. Germline assignment: CDR1 MDHEN and CDR2 SYDVKM. The data were also submitted as part of a second study, on yellow fever vaccine responses in identical twins.

The sequenced material came from memory (CD45RO+) T cells sorted from blood. The source is a woman aged 18-30 years in good health. This chain connects TRBV28 to TRBJ2-6, with unresolved D. DNA of the CDR3: TGTGCCAGCAGCCCGATTGAGTCTGGGGCCAACGTCCTGACTTTC. Protein sequence: CASSPIESGANVLTF.